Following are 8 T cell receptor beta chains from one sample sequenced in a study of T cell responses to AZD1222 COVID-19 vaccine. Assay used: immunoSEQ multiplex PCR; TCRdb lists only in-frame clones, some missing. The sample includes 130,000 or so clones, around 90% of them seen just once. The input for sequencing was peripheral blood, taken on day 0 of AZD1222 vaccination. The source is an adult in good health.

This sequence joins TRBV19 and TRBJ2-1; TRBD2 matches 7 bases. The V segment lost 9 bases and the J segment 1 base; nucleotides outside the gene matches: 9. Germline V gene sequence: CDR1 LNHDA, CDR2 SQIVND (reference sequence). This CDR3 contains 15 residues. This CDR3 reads CASGKWGGSYNEQFF. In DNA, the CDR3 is TGTGCCAGCGGGAAGTGGGGGGGGTCCTACAATGAGCAGTTCTTC.

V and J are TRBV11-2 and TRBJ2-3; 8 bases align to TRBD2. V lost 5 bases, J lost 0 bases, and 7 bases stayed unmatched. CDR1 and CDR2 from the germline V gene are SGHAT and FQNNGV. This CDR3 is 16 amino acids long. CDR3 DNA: TGTGCCAGCAGCCGAGTGGGCGGGGGGAGCACAGATACGCAGTATTTT. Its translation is CASSRVGGGSTDTQYF. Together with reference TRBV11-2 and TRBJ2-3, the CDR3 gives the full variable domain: EAGVAQSPRYKIIEKRQSVAFWCNPISGHATLYWYQQILGQGPKLLIQFQNNGVVDDSQLPKDRFSAERLKGVDSTLKIQPAKLEDSAVYLCASSRVGGGSTDTQYFGPGTRLTVL.

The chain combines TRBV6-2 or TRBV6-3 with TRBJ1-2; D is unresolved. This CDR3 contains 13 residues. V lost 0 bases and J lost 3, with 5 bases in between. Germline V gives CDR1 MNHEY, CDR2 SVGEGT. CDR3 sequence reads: CASSYSWDYGYTF. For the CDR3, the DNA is TGTGCCAGCAGTTACTCCTGGGACTATGGCTACACCTTC.

The CDR3: CASSSRQLEKLFF. The CDR3 coding sequence is TGTGCCAGCAGCTCCAGACAGCTTGAAAAACTGTTTTTT. The chain recombines TRBV7-2 with TRBJ1-4, with D possibly being TRBD1 (5 bases). The CDR3 consists of 13 residues. CDR1 and CDR2 from the germline V gene are SGHTA and FQGNSA. V lost 4 bases and J lost 7, with 10 bases in between.

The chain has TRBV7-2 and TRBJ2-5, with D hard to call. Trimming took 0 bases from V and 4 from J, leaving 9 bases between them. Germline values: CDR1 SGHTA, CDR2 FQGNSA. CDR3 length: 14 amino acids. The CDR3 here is CASSLARARETQYF. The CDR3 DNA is TGTGCCAGCAGCTTAGCACGGGCGAGAGAGACCCAGTACTTC.

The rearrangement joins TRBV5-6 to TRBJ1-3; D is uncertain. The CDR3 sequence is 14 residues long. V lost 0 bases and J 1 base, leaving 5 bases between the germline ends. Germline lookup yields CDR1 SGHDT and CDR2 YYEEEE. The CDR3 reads CASSLEQSGNTIYF. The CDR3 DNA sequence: TGTGCCAGCAGCTTGGAGCAATCTGGAAACACCATATATTTT.

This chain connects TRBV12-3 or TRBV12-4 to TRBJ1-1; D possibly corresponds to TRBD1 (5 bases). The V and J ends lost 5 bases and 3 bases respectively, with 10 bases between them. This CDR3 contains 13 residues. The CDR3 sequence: CASSLDSYTEAFF. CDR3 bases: TGTGCCAGCAGTCTCGACAGTTACACTGAAGCTTTCTTT.

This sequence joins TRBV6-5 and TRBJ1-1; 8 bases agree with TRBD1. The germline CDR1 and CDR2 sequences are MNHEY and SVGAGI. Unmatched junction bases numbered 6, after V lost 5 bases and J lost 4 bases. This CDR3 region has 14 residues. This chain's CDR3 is CASSTQGEGTEAFF. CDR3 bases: TGTGCCAGCAGTACACAGGGGGAGGGCACTGAAGCTTTCTTT.